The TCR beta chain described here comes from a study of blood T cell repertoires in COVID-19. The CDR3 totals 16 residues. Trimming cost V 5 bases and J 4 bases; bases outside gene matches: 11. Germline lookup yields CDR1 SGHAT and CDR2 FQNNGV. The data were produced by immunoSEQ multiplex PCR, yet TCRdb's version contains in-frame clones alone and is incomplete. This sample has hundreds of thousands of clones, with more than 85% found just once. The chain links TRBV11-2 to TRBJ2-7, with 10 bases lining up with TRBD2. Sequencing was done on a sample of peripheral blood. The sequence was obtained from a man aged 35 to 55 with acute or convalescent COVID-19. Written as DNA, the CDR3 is TGTGCCAGCAGCCGCCCTACAAGGACTAGCGGTTACGAGCAGTACTTC. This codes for CASSRPTRTSGYEQYF.